This T cell receptor beta chain was identified in a study of blood T cell repertoires in COVID-19. The CDR3 is made up of 12 amino acids. From germline, CDR1 is SGHNT and CDR2 YYREEE (reference sequence). Trimming stripped 0 bases from V and 5 bases from J, with 3 bases between. Per the authors' pipeline: Counts of nucleated cells, estimated from reference gene primer amplification, were obtained. Using immunoSEQ multiplex PCR, the repertoire was profiled, and TCRdb retains in-frame clones only, with some absent. D and trimming come from the DNA, and the V and J calls and clone size come from that table. The profile shows some 370,000 clones, roughly 90% of them singletons.

The chain uses TRBV5-4 and TRBJ1-5; D not certain. Sequenced: peripheral blood. The clonotype comes from a middle-aged man with acute or convalescent COVID-19. The CDR3 loop is CASSLGDQPQHF. The CDR3 DNA follows: TGTGCCAGCAGCTTGGGAGATCAGCCCCAGCATTTT.